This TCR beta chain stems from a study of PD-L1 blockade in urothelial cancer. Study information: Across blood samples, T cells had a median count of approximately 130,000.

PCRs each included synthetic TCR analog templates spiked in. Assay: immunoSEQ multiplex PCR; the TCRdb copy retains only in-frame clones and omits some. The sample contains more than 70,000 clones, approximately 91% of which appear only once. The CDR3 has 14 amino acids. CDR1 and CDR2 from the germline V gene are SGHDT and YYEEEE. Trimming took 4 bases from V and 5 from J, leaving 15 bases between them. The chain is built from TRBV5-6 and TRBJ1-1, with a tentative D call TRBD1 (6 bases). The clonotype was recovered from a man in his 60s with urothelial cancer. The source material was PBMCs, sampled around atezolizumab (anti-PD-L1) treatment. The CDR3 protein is CASSRGGLGTEAFF. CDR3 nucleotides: TGTGCCAGCAGCCGGGGGGGGCTAGGGACTGAAGCTTTCTTT. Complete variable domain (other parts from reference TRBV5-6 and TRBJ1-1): DAGVTQSPTHLIKTRGQQVTLRCSPKSGHDTVSWYQQALGQGPQFIFQYYEEEERQRGNFPDRFSGHQFPNYSSELNVNALLLGDSALYLCASSRGGLGTEAFFGQGTRLTVV.